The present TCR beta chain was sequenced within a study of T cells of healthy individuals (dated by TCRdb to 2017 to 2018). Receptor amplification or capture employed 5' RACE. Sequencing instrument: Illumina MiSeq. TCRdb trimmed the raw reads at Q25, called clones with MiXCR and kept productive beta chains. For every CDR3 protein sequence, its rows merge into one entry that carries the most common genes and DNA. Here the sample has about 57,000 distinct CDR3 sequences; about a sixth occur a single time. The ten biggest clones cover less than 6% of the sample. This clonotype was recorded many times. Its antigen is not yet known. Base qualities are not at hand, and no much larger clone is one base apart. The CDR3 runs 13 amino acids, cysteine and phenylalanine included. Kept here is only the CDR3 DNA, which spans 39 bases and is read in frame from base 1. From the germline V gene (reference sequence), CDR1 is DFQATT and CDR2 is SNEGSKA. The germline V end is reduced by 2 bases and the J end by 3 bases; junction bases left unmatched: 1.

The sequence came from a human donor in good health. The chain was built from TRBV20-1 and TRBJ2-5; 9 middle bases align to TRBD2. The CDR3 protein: CSARLAGKETQYF. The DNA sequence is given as TGCAGTGCTAGACTAGCGGGGAAAGAGACCCAGTACTTC.